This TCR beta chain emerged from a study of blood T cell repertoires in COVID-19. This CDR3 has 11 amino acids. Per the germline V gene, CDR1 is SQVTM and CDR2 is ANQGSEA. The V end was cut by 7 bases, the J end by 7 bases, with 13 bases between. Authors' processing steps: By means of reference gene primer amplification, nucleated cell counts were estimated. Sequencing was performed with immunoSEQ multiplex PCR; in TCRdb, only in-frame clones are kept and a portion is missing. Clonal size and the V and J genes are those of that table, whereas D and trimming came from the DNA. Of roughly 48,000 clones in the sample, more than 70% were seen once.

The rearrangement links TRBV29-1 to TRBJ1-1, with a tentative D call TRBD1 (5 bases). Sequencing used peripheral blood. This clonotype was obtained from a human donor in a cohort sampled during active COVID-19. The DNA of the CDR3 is TGCAGCGGCGGAGGGCAGGGTGAAGCTTTCTTT. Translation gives CSGGGQGEAFF.